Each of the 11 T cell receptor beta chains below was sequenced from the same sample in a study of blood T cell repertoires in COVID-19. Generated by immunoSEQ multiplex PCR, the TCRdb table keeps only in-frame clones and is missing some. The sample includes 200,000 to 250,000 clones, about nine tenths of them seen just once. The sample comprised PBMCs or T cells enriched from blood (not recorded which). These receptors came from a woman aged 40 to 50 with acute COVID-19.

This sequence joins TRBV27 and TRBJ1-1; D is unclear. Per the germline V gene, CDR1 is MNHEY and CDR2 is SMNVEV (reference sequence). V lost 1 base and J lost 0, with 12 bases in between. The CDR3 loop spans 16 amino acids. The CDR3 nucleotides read TGTGCCAGCAGTTTATACGGCGTGAGGGTGAACACTGAAGCTTTCTTT. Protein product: CASSLYGVRVNTEAFF.

CDR3 protein: CASSMATGDGYTF. The CDR3 DNA follows: TGTGCCAGTAGTATGGCGACAGGGGATGGCTACACCTTC. This chain links TRBV19 with TRBJ1-2, with 8 positions matching TRBD1. V trimming: 3 bases; J trimming: 6 bases; junction bases outside the gene matches: 3. The germline gives CDR1 LNHDA, CDR2 SQIVND (reference sequence). The CDR3 is made up of 13 amino acids.

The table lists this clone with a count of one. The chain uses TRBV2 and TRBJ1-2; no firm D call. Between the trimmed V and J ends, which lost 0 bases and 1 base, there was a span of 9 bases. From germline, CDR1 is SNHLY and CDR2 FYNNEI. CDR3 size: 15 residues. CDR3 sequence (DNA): TGTGCCAGCAGTGAAGCTTCGAGGGTTAACTATGGCTACACCTTC. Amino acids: CASSEASRVNYGYTF.

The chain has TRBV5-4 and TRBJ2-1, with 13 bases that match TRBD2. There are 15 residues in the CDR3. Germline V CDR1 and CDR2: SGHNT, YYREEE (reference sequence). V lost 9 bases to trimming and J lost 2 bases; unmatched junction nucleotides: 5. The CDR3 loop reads CATTSGGAAYNEQFF. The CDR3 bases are TGTGCCACCACTAGCGGGGGGGCGGCCTACAATGAGCAGTTCTTC.

In DNA, the CDR3 is TGTGCCAGCAGTGGACAGGGACATCAGCCCCAGCATTTT. Translation gives CASSGQGHQPQHF. The rearrangement joins TRBV27 to TRBJ1-5; 8 bases match TRBD1. The trim removed 5 bases at V and 5 bases at J, leaving 2 bases unmatched. The CDR3 loop spans 13 amino acids. CDR1 and CDR2 (germline): MNHEY, SMNVEV (reference sequence).

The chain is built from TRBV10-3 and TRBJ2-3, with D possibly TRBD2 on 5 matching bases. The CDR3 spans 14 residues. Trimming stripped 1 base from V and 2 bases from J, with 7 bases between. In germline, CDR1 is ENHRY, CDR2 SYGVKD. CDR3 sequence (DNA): TGTGCCATCAGTGAGTACGGGATCACAGATACGCAGTATTTT. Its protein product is CAISEYGITDTQYF.

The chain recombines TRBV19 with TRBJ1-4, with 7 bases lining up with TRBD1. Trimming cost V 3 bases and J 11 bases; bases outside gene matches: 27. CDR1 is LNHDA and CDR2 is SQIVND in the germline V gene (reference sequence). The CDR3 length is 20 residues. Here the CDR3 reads CASSIQNPAAKANDRAKLFF. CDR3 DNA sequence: TGTGCCAGTAGTATCCAGAACCCGGCCGCGAAAGCGAATGACAGGGCTAAACTGTTTTTT.

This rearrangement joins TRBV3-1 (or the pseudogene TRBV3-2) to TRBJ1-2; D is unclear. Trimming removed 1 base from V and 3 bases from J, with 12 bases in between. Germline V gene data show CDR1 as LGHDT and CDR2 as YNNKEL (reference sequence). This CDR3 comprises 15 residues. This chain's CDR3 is CASSQVADSYYGYTF. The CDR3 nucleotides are TGTGCCAGCAGCCAAGTTGCAGACTCCTACTATGGCTACACCTTC.

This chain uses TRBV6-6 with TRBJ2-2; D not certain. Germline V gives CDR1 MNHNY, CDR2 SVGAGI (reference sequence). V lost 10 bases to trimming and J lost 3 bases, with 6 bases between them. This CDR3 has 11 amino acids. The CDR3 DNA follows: TGTGCCACTTCTTACACCGGGGAGCTGTTTTTT. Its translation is CATSYTGELFF.

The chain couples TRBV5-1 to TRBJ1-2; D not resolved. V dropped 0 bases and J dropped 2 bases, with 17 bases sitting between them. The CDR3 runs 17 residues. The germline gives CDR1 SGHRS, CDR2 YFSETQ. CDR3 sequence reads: CASSLAGNVLVNYGYTF. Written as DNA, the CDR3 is TGCGCCAGCAGCTTGGCGGGGAATGTTCTTGTGAACTATGGCTACACCTTC.

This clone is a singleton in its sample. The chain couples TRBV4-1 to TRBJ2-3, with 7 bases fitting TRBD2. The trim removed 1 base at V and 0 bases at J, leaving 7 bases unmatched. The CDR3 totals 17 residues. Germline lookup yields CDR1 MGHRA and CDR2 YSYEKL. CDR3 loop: CASSQGAGERSTDTQYF. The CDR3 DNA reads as TGCGCCAGCAGCCAAGGGGCGGGGGAGCGGAGCACAGATACGCAGTATTTT.